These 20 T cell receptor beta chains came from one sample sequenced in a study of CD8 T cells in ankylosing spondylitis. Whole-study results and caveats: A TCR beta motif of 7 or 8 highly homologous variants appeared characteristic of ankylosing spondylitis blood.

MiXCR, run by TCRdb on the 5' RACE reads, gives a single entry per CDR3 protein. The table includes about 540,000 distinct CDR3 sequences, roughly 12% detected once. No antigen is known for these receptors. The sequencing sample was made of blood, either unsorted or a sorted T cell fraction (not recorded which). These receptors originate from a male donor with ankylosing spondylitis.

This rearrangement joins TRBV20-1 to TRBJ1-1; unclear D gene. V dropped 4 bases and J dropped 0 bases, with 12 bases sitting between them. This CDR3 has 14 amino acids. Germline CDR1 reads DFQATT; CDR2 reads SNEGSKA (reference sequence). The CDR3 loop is CSAIRSNMNTEAFF. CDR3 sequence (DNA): TGCAGTGCTATCCGCTCAAACATGAACACTGAAGCTTTCTTT.

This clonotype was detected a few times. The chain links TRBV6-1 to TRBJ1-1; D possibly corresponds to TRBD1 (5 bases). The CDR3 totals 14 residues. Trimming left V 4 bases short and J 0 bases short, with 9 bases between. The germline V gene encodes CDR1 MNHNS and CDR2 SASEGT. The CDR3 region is CASSGRQLNTEAFF. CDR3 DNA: TGTGCCAGCAGTGGTAGACAGTTGAACACTGAAGCTTTCTTT.

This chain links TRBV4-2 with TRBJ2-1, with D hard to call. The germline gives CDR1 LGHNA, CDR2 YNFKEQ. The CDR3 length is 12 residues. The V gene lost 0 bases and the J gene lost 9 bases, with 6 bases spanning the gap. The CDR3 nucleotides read TGTGCCAGCAGCCAAGATGGGGTTGAGCAGTTCTTC. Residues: CASSQDGVEQFF.

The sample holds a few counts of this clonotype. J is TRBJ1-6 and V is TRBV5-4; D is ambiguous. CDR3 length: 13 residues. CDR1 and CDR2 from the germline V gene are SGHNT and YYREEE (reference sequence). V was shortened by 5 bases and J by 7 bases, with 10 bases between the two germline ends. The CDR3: CASSEGANSPLHF. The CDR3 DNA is TGTGCCAGCAGTGAGGGAGCCAATTCACCCCTCCACTTT.

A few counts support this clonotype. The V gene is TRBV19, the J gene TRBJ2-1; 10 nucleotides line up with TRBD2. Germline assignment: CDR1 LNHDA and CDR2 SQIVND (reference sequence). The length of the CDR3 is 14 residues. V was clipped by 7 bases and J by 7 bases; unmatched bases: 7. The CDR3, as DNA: TGTGCCAGTACTCTAGCGGGAGTAGGGAATGAGCAGTTCTTC. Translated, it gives CASTLAGVGNEQFF.

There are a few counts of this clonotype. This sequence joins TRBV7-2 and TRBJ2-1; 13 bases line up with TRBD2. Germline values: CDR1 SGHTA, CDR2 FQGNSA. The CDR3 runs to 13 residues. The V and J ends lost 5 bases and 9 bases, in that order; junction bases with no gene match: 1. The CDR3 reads CASSRLAGGEQFF. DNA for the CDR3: TGTGCCAGCAGCCGACTAGCGGGAGGTGAGCAGTTCTTC.

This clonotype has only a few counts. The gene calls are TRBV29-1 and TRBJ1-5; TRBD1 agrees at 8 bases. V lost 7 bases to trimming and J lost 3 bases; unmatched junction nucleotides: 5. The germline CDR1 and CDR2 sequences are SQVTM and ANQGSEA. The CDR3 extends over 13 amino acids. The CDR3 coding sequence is TGCAGCGCCCGGGACAGGTACAATCAGCCCCAGCATTTT. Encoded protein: CSARDRYNQPQHF. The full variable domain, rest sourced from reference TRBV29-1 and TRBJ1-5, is SAVISQKPSRDICQRGTSLTIQCQVDSQVTMMFWYRQQPGQSLTLIATANQGSEATYESGFVIDKFPISRPNLTFSTLTVSNMSPEDSSIYLCSARDRYNQPQHFGDGTRLSIL.

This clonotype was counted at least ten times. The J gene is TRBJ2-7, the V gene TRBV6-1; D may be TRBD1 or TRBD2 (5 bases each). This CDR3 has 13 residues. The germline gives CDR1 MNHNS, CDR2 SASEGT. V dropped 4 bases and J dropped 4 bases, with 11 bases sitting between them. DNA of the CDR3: TGTGCCAGCAGTGCCCGGGACCTATACGAGCAGTACTTC. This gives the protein CASSARDLYEQYF.

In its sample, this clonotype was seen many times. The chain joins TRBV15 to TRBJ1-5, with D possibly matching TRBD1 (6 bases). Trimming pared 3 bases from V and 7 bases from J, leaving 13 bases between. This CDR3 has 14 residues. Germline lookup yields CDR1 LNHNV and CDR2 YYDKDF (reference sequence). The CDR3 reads CATSSRGEGQPQHF. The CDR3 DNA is TGTGCCACCAGCAGTAGGGGGGAGGGACAGCCCCAGCATTTT.

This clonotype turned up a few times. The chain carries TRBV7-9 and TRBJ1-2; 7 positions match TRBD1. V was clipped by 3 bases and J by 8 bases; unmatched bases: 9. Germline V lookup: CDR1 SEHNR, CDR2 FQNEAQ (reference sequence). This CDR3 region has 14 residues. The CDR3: CASSLGATGDGYTF. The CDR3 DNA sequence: TGTGCCAGCAGCTTGGGGGCTACAGGGGACGGCTACACCTTC.

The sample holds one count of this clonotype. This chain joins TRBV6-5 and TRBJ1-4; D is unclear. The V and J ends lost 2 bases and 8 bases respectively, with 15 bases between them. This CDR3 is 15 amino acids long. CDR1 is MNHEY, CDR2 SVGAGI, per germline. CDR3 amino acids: CASSYTRGSSEKLFF. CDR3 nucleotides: TGTGCCAGCAGTTACACCCGTGGGAGCTCCGAAAAACTGTTTTTT.

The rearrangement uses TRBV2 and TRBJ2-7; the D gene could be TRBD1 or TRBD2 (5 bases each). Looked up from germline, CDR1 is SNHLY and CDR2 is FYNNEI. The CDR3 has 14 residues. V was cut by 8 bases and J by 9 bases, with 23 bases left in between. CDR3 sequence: CASLDRGVALGQYF. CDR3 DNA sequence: TGTGCCAGCTTGGACCGAGGGGTCGCCTTGGGGCAGTACTTC.

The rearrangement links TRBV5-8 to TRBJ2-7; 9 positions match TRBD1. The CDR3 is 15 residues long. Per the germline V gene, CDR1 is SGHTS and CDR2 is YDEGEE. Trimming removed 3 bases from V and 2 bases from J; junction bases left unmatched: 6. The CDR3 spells CASSSRTGETYEQYF. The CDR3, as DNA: TGTGCCAGCAGCTCACGGACAGGGGAGACCTACGAGCAGTACTTC.

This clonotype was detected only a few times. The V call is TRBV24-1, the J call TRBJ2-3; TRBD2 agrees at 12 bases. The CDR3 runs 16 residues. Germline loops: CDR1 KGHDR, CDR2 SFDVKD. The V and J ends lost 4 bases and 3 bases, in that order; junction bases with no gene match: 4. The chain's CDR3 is CATSDYGLAGTDTQYF. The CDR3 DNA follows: TGTGCCACCAGTGACTATGGACTAGCGGGAACAGATACGCAGTATTTT.

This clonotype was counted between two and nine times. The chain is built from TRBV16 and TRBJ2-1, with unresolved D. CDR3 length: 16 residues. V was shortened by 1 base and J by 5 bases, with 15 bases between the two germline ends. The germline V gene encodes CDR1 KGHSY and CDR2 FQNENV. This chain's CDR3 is CASSQLEGGFHNEQFF. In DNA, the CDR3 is TGTGCCAGCAGCCAATTAGAAGGTGGGTTCCACAATGAGCAGTTCTTC.

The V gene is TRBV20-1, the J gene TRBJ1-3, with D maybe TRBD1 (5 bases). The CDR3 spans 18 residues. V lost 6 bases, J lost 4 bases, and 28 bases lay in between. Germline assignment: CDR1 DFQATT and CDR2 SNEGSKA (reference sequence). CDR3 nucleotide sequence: TGCAGTGCCGAGAGTGGACGGGACTACCAGTACATCGGAAACACCATATATTTT. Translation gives CSAESGRDYQYIGNTIYF.

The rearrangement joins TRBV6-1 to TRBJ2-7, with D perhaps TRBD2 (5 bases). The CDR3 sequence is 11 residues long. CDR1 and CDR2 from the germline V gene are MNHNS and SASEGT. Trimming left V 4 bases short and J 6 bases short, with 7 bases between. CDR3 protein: CASSAEGEQYF. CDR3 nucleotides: TGTGCCAGCAGTGCAGAGGGCGAGCAGTACTTC.

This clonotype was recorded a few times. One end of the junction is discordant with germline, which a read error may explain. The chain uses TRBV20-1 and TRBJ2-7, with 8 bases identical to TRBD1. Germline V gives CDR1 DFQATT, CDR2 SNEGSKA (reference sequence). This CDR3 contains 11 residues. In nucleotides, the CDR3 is TGCAGTGCTGTGGTCCGGGACAGGCTTCCCTTC. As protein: CSAVVRDRLPF.

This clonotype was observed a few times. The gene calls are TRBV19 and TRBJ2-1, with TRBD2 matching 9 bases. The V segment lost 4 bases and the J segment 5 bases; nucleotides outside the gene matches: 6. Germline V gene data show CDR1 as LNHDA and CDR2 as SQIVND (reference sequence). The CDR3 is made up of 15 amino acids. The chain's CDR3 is CASSTTSGSNNEQFF. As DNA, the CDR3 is TGTGCCAGTAGTACCACTAGCGGGTCGAACAATGAGCAGTTCTTC.

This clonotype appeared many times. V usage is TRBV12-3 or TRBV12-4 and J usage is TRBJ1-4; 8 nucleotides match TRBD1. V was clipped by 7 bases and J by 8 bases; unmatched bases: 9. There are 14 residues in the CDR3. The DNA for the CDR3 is TGTGCCAGCATCCGAGGACAGGGAAAAGAAAAACTGTTTTTT. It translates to CASIRGQGKEKLFF.